Included here is one T cell receptor beta chain sequence, with context. Its specificity is not known. The sample originates from a study of OX40 agonist ivuxolimab in advanced cancers. Libraries were prepared by immunoSEQ multiplex PCR; TCRdb keeps only in-frame clonotypes and omits some of them. The sample yields approximately 28,000 clones, less than 85% seen once. General study points: There was clonal expansion of CD4+ and CD8+ blood T cells by week 6 at 0.1 to 3.0 mg/kg.

A history of autoimmune disease or systemic immunosuppression excluded patients. The germline V gene has CDR1 MDHEN and CDR2 SYDVKM. Trimming removed 6 bases at V and 5 bases at J, with 11 bases between. The CDR3 runs 12 residues. The clonotype was recovered from an adult with an advanced solid tumor such as melanoma, head and neck, liver or kidney cancer. This chain connects TRBV28 to TRBJ2-7; D remains unclear. Sequencing used CD4+ or CD8+ T cells sorted from blood, obtained in a trial of the OX40 agonist ivuxolimab. The CDR3 sequence: CASSQRLHEQYF. In nucleotides, the CDR3 is TGTGCCAGCAGCCAAAGGCTCCACGAGCAGTACTTC.